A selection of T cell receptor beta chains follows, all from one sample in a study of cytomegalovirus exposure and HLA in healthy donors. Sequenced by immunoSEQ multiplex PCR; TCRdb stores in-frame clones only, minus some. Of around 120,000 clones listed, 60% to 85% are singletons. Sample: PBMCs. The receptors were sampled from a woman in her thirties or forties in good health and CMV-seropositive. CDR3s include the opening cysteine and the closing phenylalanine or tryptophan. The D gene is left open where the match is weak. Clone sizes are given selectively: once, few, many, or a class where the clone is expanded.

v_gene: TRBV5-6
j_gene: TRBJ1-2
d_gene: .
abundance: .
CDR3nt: TGTGCCAGCAGCTTGGTACGGGACTACACCTTC
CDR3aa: CASSLVRDYTF

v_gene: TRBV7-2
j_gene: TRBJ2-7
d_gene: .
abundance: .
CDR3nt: TGTGCCAGCAGCCCACCTCATAGACAAGTCTACGAGCAGTACTTC
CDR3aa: CASSPPHRQVYEQYF

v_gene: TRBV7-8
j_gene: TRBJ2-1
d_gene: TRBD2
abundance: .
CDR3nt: TGTGCCAGCAGCTTAGAGGCGGGAGGGCCTGTCTTCAATGAGCAGTTCTTC
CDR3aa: CASSLEAGGPVFNEQFF

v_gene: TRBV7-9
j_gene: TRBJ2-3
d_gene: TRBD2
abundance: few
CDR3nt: TGTGCCAGCAGCCCTAGCGGGGGGCTCACAGATACGCAGTATTTT
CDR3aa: CASSPSGGLTDTQYF

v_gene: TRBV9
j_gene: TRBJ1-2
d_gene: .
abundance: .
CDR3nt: TGTGCCAGCAGCGGGCAGGTCGGCGGCTACACCTTC
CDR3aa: CASSGQVGGYTF

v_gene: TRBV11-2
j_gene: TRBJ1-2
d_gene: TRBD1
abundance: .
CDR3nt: TGTGCCAGCAGCTTAGATGGGGCAGGGGGCCCCTACACCTTC
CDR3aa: CASSLDGAGGPYTF

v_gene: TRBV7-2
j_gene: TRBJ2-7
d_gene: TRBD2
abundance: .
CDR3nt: TGTGCCAGCAGCTTAGAGGGACTAGCGGGAGGCCGCTACGAGCAGTACTTC
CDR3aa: CASSLEGLAGGRYEQYF

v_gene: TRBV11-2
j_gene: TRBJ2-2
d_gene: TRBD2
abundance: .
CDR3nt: TGTGCCAGCAGCTTAGATGGGCTAGCGGGAGCCTTGAACACCGGGGAGCTGTTTTTT
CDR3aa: CASSLDGLAGALNTGELFF

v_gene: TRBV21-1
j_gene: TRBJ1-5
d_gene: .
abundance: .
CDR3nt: TGTGCCAGCAGCAAATGGGGGGATAGCAATCAGCCCCAGCATTTT
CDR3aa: CASSKWGDSNQPQHF

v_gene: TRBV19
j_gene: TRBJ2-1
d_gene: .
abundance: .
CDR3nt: TGTGCCAGTAGTATAGATAACGGAGACAATGAGCAGTTCTTC
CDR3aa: CASSIDNGDNEQFF

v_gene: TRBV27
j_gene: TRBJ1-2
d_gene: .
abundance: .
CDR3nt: TGTGCCAGCAGTTTATCCCAGGGAGGAGGTGTCTATGGCTACACCTTC
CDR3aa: CASSLSQGGGVYGYTF

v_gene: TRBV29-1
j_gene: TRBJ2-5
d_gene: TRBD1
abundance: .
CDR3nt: TGCAGCGTTGAAACAGGGGCCGGGTCCCAAGAGACCCAGTACTTC
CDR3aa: CSVETGAGSQETQYF

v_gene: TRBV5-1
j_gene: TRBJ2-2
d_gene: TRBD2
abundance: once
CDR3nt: TGCGCCAGCAGCTTGGAAGGGACTAGCGGTGGCACCGGGGAGCTGTTTTTT
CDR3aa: CASSLEGTSGGTGELFF

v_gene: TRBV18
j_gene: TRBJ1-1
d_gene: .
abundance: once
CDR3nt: TGTGCCAGCTCACTTCGGACAGAAGGCACTGAAGCTTTCTTT
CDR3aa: CASSLRTEGTEAFF

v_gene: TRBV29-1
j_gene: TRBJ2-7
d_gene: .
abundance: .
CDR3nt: TGCAGCGTTGATTCTGGAGGGTCCTTCGAGCAGTACTTC
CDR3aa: CSVDSGGSFEQYF

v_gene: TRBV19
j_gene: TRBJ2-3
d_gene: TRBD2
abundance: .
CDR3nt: TGTGCCAGTAGTATAGTGGGTAGCGGGAGCACAGATACGCAGTATTTT
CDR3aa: CASSIVGSGSTDTQYF

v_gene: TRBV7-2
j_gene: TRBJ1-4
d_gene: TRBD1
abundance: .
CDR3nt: TGTGCCAGCAGCTTAGGGGACAGTGGCGAAAAACTGTTTTTT
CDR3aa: CASSLGDSGEKLFF

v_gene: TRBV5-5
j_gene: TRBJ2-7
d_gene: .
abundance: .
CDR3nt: TGTGCCAGCAGCTCGCCCGGGTACGAGCAGTACTTC
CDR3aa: CASSSPGYEQYF

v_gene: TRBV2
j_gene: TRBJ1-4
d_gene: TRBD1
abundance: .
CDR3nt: TGTGCCAGCAGCGCCGGGACAGGGACGGAAAAACTGTTTTTT
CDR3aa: CASSAGTGTEKLFF

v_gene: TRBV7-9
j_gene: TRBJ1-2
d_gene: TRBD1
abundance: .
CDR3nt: TGTGCCACCCCCGCGACAGGGACAATTCCCTACACCTTC
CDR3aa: CATPATGTIPYTF

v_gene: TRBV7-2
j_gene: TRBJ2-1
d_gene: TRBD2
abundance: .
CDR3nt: TGTGCCAGCAGGGCTACTAGCGGGGCTTCCTACAATGAGCAGTTCTTC
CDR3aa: CASRATSGASYNEQFF

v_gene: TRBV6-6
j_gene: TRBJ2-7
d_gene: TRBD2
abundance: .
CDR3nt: TGTGCCAGCAGCTCACTCCCAGCGGGAGGCCTAAAGGAAGAGTACTTC
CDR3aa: CASSSLPAGGLKEEYF

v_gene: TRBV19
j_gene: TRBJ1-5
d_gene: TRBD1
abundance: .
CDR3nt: TGTGCCAGTAGTATGGGAGGGACAGGGGGCCTTCAGCCCCAGCATTTT
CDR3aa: CASSMGGTGGLQPQHF

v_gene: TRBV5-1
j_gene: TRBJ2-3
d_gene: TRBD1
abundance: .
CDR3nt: TGCGCCAGCAGCCAGACAGGGCGGACAGATACGCAGTATTTT
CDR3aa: CASSQTGRTDTQYF

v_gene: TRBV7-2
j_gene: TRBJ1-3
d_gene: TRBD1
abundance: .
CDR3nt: TGTGCCAGCAGCTTGACAGGGGCTCGCGGAAGCACCATATATTTT
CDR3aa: CASSLTGARGSTIYF

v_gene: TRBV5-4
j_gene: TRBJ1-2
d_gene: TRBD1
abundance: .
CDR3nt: TGTGCCAGCAGCTTACAGGGGCCCTATGGCTACACCTTC
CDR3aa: CASSLQGPYGYTF

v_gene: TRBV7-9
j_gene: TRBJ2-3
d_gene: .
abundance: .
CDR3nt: TGTGCCAGCAGCTTAGTAGGGGGAACAGATACGCAGTATTTT
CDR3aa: CASSLVGGTDTQYF